This TCR beta chain originates from a study of T-cell reconstitution after alpha-beta-depleted transplantation in children. Germline CDR1 is SGHRS and CDR2 is YFSETQ. V shed 4 bases and J shed 7 bases, with 15 bases lying between them. This CDR3 contains 14 residues. Preparation of the TCRbeta library was carried out with unique molecular identifiers. One entry per CDR3 protein, called by TCRdb with MiXCR from the PCR reads. Counted here are 350,000 to 450,000 distinct CDR3 sequences, 10% to 15% occurring once; the ten biggest clones make up 4.3%. This clonotype was recorded many times. This material consisted of PBMCs, taken from the stem cell graft. This chain connects TRBV5-1 to TRBJ2-1; D tentatively reads TRBD1 or TRBD2 (6 bases each). The receptor's source is a human donor who donated a stem cell graft to a child with Fanconi anemia. The CDR3 spells CASSGGGGLNEQFF. CDR3 DNA sequence: TGCGCCAGCAGCGGAGGAGGGGGGTTGAATGAGCAGTTCTTC.